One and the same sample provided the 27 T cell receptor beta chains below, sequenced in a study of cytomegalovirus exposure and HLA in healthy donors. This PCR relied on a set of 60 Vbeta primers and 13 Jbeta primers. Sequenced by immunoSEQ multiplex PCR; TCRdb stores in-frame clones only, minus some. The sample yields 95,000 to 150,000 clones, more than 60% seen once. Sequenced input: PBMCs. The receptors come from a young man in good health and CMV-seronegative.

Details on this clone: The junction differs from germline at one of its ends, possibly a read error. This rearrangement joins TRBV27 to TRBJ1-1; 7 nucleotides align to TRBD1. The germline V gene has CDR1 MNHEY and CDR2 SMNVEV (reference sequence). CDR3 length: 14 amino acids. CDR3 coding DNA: TGTGCCAGCAGTCCGGACAGGATGAACACTGAAGCTCTCTTT. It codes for CASSPDRMNTEALF.

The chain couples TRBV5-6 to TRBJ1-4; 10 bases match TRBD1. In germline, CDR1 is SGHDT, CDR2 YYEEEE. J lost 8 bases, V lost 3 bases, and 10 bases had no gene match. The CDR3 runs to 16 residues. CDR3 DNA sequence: TGTGCCAGCAGCTCGACCGGGACAGGGGTTCGAGAAAAACTGTTTTTT. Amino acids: CASSSTGTGVREKLFF.

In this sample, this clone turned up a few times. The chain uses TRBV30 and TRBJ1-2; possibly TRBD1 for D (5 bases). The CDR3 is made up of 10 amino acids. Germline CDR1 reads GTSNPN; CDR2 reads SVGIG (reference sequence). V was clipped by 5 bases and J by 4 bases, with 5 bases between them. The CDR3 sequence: CAWQGYGYTF. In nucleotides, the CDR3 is TGTGCCTGGCAGGGCTATGGCTACACCTTC.

The CDR3 DNA is TGCGCCATTTCCCAGGGTCCTGAAGCTTTCTTT. This translates into CAISQGPEAFF. The chain employs TRBV10-2 and TRBJ1-1; possible D gene TRBD1, 5 bases. Per germline, CDR1 WSHSY and CDR2 SAAADI. Trimming took 10 bases from V and 6 from J, leaving 12 bases between them. This CDR3 is 11 amino acids long.

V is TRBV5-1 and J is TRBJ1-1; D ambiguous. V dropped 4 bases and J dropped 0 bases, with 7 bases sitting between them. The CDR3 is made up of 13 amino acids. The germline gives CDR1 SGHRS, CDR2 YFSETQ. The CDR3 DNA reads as TGCGCCAGCAGCCCCGACTTGAACACTGAAGCTTTCTTT. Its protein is CASSPDLNTEAFF.

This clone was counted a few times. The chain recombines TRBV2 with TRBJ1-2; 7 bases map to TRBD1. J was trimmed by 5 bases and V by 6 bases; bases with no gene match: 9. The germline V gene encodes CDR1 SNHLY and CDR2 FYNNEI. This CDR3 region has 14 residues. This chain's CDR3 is CASSETGFLYGYTF. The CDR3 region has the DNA TGTGCCAGCAGCGAGACAGGGTTCCTTTATGGCTACACCTTC.

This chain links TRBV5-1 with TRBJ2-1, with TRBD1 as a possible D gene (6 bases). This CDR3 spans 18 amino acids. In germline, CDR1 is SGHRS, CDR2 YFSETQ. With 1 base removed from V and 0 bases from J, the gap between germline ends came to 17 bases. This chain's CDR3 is CASSLLVRGSISYNEQFF. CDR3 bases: TGCGCCAGCAGCTTGCTGGTCAGGGGATCTATCTCCTACAATGAGCAGTTCTTC.

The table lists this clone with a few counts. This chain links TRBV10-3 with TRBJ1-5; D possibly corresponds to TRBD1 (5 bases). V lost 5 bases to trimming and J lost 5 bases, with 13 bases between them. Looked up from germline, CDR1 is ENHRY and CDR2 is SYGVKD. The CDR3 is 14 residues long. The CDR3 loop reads CAISNSGDYQPQHF. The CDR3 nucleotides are TGTGCCATCAGTAACTCGGGGGATTATCAGCCCCAGCATTTT.

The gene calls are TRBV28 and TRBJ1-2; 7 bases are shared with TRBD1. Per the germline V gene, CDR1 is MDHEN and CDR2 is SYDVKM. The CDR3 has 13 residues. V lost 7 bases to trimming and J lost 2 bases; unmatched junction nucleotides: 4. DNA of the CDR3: TGTGCCAGCACCCAGGGACAGAACTATGGCTACACCTTC. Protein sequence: CASTQGQNYGYTF.

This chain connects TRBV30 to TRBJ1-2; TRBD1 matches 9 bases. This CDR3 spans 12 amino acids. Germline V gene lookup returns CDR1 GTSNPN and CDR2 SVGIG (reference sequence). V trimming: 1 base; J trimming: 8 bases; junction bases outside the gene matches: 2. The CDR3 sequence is CAWSGTGEGYTF. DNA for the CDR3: TGTGCCTGGAGTGGGACAGGGGAAGGCTACACCTTC.

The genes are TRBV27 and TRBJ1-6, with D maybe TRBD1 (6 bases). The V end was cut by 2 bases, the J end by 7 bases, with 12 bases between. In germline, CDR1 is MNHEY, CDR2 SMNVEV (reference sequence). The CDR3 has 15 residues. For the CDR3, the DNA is TGTGCCAGCAGTTTAGGCGGGGGGCGAAATTCACCCCTCCACTTT. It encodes CASSLGGGRNSPLHF.

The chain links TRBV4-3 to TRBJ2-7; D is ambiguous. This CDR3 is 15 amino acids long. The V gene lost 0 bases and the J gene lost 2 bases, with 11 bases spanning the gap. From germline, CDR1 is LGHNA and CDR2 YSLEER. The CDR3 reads CASSQDPAATYEQYF. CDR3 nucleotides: TGCGCCAGCAGCCAAGATCCCGCAGCGACCTACGAGCAGTACTTC.

CDR3 nucleotide sequence: TGTGCCAGCAGCGTCGGACAGGCCACCTACGAGCAGTACTTC. The encoded protein is CASSVGQATYEQYF. This chain joins TRBV9 and TRBJ2-7; 7 nucleotides line up with TRBD1. Germline V gives CDR1 SGDLS, CDR2 YYNGEE. This CDR3 is 14 amino acids long. The V and J ends lost 2 bases and 2 bases, in that order; junction bases with no gene match: 4.

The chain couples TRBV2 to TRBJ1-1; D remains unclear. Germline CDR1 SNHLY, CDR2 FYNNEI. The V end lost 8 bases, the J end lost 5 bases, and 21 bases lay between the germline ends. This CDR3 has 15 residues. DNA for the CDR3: TGTGCCAGCCGAGCGCACGGGGTGGTCCAGACTGAAGCTTTCTTT. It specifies CASRAHGVVQTEAFF.

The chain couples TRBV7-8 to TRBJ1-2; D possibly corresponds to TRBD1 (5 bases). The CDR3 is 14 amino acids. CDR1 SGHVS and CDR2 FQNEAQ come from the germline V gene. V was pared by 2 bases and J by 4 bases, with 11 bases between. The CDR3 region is CASSLSDSLYGYTF. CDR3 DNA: TGTGCCAGCAGCTTATCAGACAGCCTCTATGGCTACACCTTC.

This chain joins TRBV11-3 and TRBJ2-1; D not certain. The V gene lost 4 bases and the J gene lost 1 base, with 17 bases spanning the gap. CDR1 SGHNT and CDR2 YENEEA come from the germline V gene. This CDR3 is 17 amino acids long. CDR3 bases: TGTGCCAGCAGCTACTACTCACGGTTGGGTTCCTACAATGAGCAGTTCTTC. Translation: CASSYYSRLGSYNEQFF.

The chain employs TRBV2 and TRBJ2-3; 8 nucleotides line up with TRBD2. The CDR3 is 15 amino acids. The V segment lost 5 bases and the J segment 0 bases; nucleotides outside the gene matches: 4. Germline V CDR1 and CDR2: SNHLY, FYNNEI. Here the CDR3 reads CASSLLAGSTDTQYF. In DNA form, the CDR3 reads TGTGCCAGCAGTTTGTTAGCGGGGAGCACAGATACGCAGTATTTT.

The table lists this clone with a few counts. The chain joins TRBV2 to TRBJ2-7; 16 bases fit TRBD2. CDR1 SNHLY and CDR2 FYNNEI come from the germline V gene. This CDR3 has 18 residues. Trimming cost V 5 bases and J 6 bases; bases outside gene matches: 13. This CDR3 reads CASSSTGTSGGAVGEQYF. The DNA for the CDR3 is TGTGCCAGCAGTAGTACCGGGACTAGCGGGGGGGCTGTCGGCGAGCAGTACTTC.

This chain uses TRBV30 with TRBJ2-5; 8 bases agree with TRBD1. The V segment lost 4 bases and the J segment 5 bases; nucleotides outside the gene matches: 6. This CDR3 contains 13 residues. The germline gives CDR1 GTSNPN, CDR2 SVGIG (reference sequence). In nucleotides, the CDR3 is TGTGCCTGGAACAGGGGGAATTTTGAGACCCAGTACTTC. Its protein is CAWNRGNFETQYF.

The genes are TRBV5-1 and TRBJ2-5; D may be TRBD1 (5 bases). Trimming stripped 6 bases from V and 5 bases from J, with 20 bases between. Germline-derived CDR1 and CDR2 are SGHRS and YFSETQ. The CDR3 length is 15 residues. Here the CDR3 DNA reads TGCGCCAGCACCCCAGGGTTTGGGGTTCAGGAGACCCAGTACTTC. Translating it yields CASTPGFGVQETQYF.

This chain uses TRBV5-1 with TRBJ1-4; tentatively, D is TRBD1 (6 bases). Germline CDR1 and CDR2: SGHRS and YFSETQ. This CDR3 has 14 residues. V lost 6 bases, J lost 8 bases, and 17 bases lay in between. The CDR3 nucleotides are TGCGCCAGCACACAGGGTGAGGGCAACGAAAAACTGTTTTTT. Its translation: CASTQGEGNEKLFF.

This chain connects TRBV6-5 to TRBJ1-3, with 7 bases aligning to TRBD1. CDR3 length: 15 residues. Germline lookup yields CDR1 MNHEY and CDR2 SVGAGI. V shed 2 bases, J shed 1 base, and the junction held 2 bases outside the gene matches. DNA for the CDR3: TGTGCCAGCAGTTACGGGACAGCATCTGGAAACACCATATATTTT. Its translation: CASSYGTASGNTIYF.

The CDR3: CASRSGDFSYEQYF. In nucleotides, the CDR3 is TGTGCCAGCAGATCGGGTGATTTCTCCTACGAGCAGTACTTC. The chain recombines TRBV28 with TRBJ2-7; D uncertain. The CDR3 covers 14 residues. The V end lost 6 bases, the J end lost 0 bases, and 12 bases lay between the germline ends. Germline CDR1 MDHEN, CDR2 SYDVKM. Variable domain in full (rest from reference TRBV28 and TRBJ2-7): DVKVTQSSRYLVKRTGEKVFLECVQDMDHENMFWYRQDPGLGLRLIYFSYDVKMKEKGDIPEGYSVSREKKERFSLILESASTNQTSMYLCASRSGDFSYEQYFGPGTRLTVT.

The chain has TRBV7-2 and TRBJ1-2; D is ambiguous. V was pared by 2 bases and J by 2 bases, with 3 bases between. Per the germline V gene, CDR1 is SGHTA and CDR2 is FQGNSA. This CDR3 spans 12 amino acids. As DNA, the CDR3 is TGTGCCAGCAGCTTACTAAACTATGGCTACACCTTC. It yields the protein CASSLLNYGYTF.

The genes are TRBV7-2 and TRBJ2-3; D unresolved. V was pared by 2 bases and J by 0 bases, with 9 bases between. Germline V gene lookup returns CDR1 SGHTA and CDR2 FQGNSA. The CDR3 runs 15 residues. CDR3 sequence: CASSLYAVSTDTQYF. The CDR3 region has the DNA TGTGCCAGCAGCTTATATGCGGTCAGCACAGATACGCAGTATTTT.

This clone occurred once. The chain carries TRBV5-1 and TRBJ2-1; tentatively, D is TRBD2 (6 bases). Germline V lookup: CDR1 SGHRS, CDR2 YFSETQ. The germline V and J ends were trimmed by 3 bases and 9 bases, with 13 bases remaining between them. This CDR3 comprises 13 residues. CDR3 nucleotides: TGCGCCAGCAGCTCCGGGACTCCCAGTGAGCAGTTCTTC. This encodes CASSSGTPSEQFF.

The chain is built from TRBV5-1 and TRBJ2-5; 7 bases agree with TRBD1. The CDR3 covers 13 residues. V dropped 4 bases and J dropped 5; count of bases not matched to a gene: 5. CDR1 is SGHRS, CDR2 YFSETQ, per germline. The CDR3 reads CASSLGTEETQYF. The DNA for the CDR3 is TGCGCCAGCAGCCTCGGGACAGAGGAGACCCAGTACTTC.